The 25 T cell receptor beta chains reported below all come from one sample, sequenced in a study of blood T cell repertoires in COVID-19. The method was immunoSEQ multiplex PCR; TCRdb's version includes in-frame clones alone and lacks a portion of them. The sample includes under 100,000 clones, approximately 88% of them seen just once. What was sequenced was peripheral blood. The receptors shown here come from a man aged 60 to 75 with COVID-19, enrolled during active disease.

The chain combines TRBV18 with TRBJ1-5; D gene ambiguous. Germline CDR1 is KGHSH and CDR2 is LQKENI. CDR3 length equals 15 residues. V was pared by 5 bases and J by 4 bases, with 15 bases between. The DNA of the CDR3 is TGTGCCAGCTCATACACCGTGGCGGGGAATCAGCCCCAGCATTTT. Encoded protein: CASSYTVAGNQPQHF.

The rearrangement joins TRBV2 to TRBJ2-7; TRBD2 might be the D (6 bases). Germline values: CDR1 SNHLY, CDR2 FYNNEI. There are 14 residues in the CDR3. V lost 3 bases and J lost 3, with 12 bases in between. The CDR3 spells CASSDPGESYEQYF. CDR3 bases: TGTGCCAGCAGTGACCCGGGGGAAAGCTACGAGCAGTACTTC. Complete variable domain (other parts from reference TRBV2 and TRBJ2-7): EPEVTQTPSHQVTQMGQEVILRCVPISNHLYFYWYRQILGQKVEFLVSFYNNEISEKSEIFDDQFSVERPDGSNFTLKIRSTKLEDSAMYFCASSDPGESYEQYFGPGTRLTVT.

The chain joins TRBV10-1 to TRBJ2-7, with D perhaps TRBD1 (5 bases). The CDR3 length is 13 residues. The germline V and J ends were trimmed by 5 bases and 0 bases, with 8 bases remaining between them. Germline values: CDR1 WNHNN, CDR2 SYGVQD (reference sequence). CDR3 region: CASSKDISYEQYF. DNA of the CDR3: TGCGCCAGCAGTAAGGACATCTCCTACGAGCAGTACTTC.

The V gene is TRBV5-5, the J gene TRBJ1-5, with 7 bases matching TRBD1. The germline V gene encodes CDR1 SGHKS and CDR2 YYEKEE (reference sequence). This CDR3 is 13 amino acids long. V lost 4 bases, J lost 2 bases, and 0 bases stayed unmatched. The CDR3 DNA reads as TGTGCCAGCAGCGACAGGGGCAATCAGCCCCAGCATTTT. It specifies CASSDRGNQPQHF.

The chain uses TRBV7-9 and TRBJ2-7; D unclear. The CDR3 covers 14 residues. The V and J ends lost 5 bases and 1 base respectively, with 12 bases between them. Germline V lookup: CDR1 SEHNR, CDR2 FQNEAQ (reference sequence). The CDR3 region is CASSRDTKSYEQYF. The CDR3 region has the DNA TGTGCCAGCAGCCGAGACACGAAATCCTACGAGCAGTACTTC.

This clone was seen just once. The chain couples TRBV6-5 to TRBJ1-6; 10 positions agree with TRBD1. V lost 4 bases to trimming and J lost 10 bases; unmatched junction nucleotides: 4. The CDR3 contains 14 residues. Germline loops: CDR1 MNHEY, CDR2 SVGAGI. For the CDR3, the DNA is TGTGCCAGCAGTTTTGGGACAGGGGTCTCACCCCTCCACTTT. Amino acid sequence: CASSFGTGVSPLHF.

V and J are TRBV24-1 and TRBJ2-3; TRBD1 is a possible D gene (6 bases). CDR1 and CDR2 (germline): KGHDR, SFDVKD. Between the trimmed V and J ends, which lost 6 bases and 9 bases, there was a span of 12 bases. This CDR3 contains 12 residues. CDR3 DNA: TGTGCCACCAGTAGAGCAGGGGAAACGCAGTATTTT. This codes for CATSRAGETQYF.

The chain carries TRBV24-1 and TRBJ1-2; D is ambiguous. CDR3 length: 14 amino acids. Germline lookup yields CDR1 KGHDR and CDR2 SFDVKD. Deletions cut 1 base from V and 4 bases from J, with 9 bases between. The chain's CDR3 is CATSDFGLTYGYTF. DNA for the CDR3: TGTGCCACCAGTGATTTTGGGCTGACCTATGGCTACACCTTC.

V gene TRBV7-2 combines with J gene TRBJ1-1; 9 bases align to TRBD1. The germline gives CDR1 SGHTA, CDR2 FQGNSA. With V trimmed by 5 bases and J by 4 bases, 11 bases remained unmatched. The CDR3 is 16 residues long. The CDR3 loop reads CASSRDRALSGTEAFF. The CDR3 DNA is TGTGCCAGCAGCCGGGACAGGGCCCTTTCGGGCACTGAAGCTTTCTTT.

V and J are TRBV18 and TRBJ2-1; D is uncertain. The CDR3 sequence is 11 residues long. Trimming left V 6 bases short and J 9 bases short, with 9 bases between. The germline V gene encodes CDR1 KGHSH and CDR2 LQKENI. Here the CDR3 DNA reads TGTGCCAGCTCTCGCGAGAGTGAGCAGTTCTTC. It codes for CASSRESEQFF.

The chain links TRBV5-1 to TRBJ1-5; D may be TRBD1 (6 bases). V gave up 5 bases and J gave up 3 bases, with 9 bases separating them. The CDR3 extends over 13 amino acids. The germline CDR1 and CDR2 sequences are SGHRS and YFSETQ. Written as DNA, the CDR3 is TGCGCCAGCAGTCGGGACATCAATCAGCCCCAGCATTTT. It encodes CASSRDINQPQHF.

V and J are TRBV18 and TRBJ2-1; 15 bases are shared with TRBD2. The CDR3 contains 14 residues. Unmatched junction bases numbered 2, after V lost 3 bases and J lost 11 bases. Germline CDR1 reads KGHSH; CDR2 reads LQKENI. CDR3: CASSPGTSGRQQFF. CDR3 coding DNA: TGTGCCAGCTCACCCGGGACTAGCGGGAGGCAGCAGTTCTTC.

This chain uses TRBV2 with TRBJ2-7; possibly TRBD1 for D (5 bases). V was cut by 11 bases and J by 0 bases, with 11 bases left in between. The CDR3 has 12 amino acids. CDR1 SNHLY and CDR2 FYNNEI come from the germline V gene. The CDR3 here is CADSPSSYEQYF. The CDR3 coding sequence is TGTGCCGACAGTCCGTCCTCCTACGAGCAGTACTTC.

This chain connects TRBV7-7 to TRBJ2-1, with 10 positions matching TRBD2. The V gene's germline CDR1 is SSHAT and CDR2 FNYEAQ (reference sequence). The V gene end was trimmed by 5 bases and the J gene end by 7 bases; junction bases not matched to a gene: 5. This CDR3 is 14 amino acids long. For the CDR3, the DNA is TGTGCCAGCAGCCCCGGACTAGCGGTAAATGAGCAGTTCTTC. Encoded protein: CASSPGLAVNEQFF.

As regards this clone: Sequence at one end of the junction differs from germline and may be a read error. This sequence joins TRBV7-7 and TRBJ1-1; the match to TRBD1 covers 9 bases. The CDR3 is 13 amino acids. The germline gives CDR1 SSHAT, CDR2 FNYEAQ (reference sequence). CDR3 coding DNA: TGTGCTAGCAGCGCGGGACAGGGCACTGAAGCTTTCTTT. Translated: CASSAGQGTEAFF.

A note on this clone: Mismatch with germline at one junction end may stem from a read error. The chain is built from TRBV4-3 and TRBJ2-4; either TRBD1 or TRBD2 may fit D (8 bases each). CDR3 length equals 19 residues. CDR1 LGHNA and CDR2 YSLEER come from the germline V gene. DNA of the CDR3: TGCCCCAGCAGCCAACAGGGGGGGAGGGCTAGCGGGGCCAAAAACATTCAGTACTTC. Amino acid sequence: CPSSQQGGRASGAKNIQYF.

This rearrangement joins TRBV5-1 to TRBJ1-6, with no clear D. Germline V lookup: CDR1 SGHRS, CDR2 YFSETQ. The CDR3 spans 15 residues. V lost 6 bases, J lost 5 bases, and 15 bases lay in between. The CDR3 region is CASKRTEDHNSPLHF. CDR3 nucleotides: TGCGCCAGCAAGAGGACGGAGGACCATAATTCACCCCTCCACTTT.

The rearrangement links TRBV7-2 to TRBJ2-7; D gene unclear. This CDR3 region has 11 residues. Trimming took 5 bases from V and 2 from J, leaving 4 bases between them. Germline CDR1 SGHTA, CDR2 FQGNSA. The CDR3 DNA is TGTGCCAGCAGCCCCGCCTACGAGCAGTACTTC. Its protein product is CASSPAYEQYF. The whole variable domain, remainder taken from reference TRBV7-2 and TRBJ2-7, is GAGVSQSPSNKVTEKGKDVELRCDPISGHTALYWYRQSLGQGLEFLIYFQGNSAPDKSGLPSDRFSAERTGGSVSTLTIQRTQQEDSAVYLCASSPAYEQYFGPGTRLTVT.

A single count supports this clone. This rearrangement joins TRBV6-1 to TRBJ2-2; no clear D gene. CDR3 size: 13 residues. V shed 0 bases and J shed 4 bases, with 3 bases lying between them. CDR1 and CDR2 (germline): MNHNS, SASEGT. CDR3 in amino acids: CASSEAFTGELFF. CDR3 sequence (DNA): TGTGCCAGCAGTGAAGCCTTCACCGGGGAGCTGTTTTTT.

The rearrangement links TRBV5-1 to TRBJ2-3; tentative D call: TRBD1 (5 bases). Germline CDR1 is SGHRS and CDR2 is YFSETQ. This CDR3 is 15 amino acids long. V was clipped by 0 bases and J by 0 bases, with 8 bases between them. The CDR3, as DNA: TGCGCCAGCAGCTTGGACGACAGTAGCACAGATACGCAGTATTTT. It yields the protein CASSLDDSSTDTQYF.

V is TRBV27 and J is TRBJ1-6; 9 positions agree with TRBD1. J gave up 8 bases and V 2 bases, and 1 base lay outside the gene matches. Germline V gene sequence: CDR1 MNHEY, CDR2 SMNVEV (reference sequence). The CDR3 has 14 residues. The CDR3 here is CASSLRTGDSPLHF. CDR3 in DNA: TGTGCCAGCAGTTTAAGGACAGGGGATTCACCCCTCCACTTT.

This chain links TRBV25-1 with TRBJ1-1, with 7 bases fitting TRBD1. J gave up 0 bases and V 2 bases, and 0 bases lay outside the gene matches. CDR3 size: 14 residues. From germline, CDR1 is MGHDK and CDR2 SYGVNS. This chain's CDR3 is CASSEDRVNTEAFF. CDR3 DNA sequence: TGTGCCAGCAGTGAAGACAGGGTGAACACTGAAGCTTTCTTT.

The chain is built from TRBV30 and TRBJ2-7; the match to TRBD1 covers 7 bases. Per the germline V gene, CDR1 is GTSNPN and CDR2 is SVGIG (reference sequence). The CDR3 has 15 residues. V lost 1 base and J lost 7; bases outside the gene matches: 13. DNA of the CDR3: TGTGCCTGGAGTGCACTGGGCATGGGACAGCGGGAGCAGTACTTC. Translated: CAWSALGMGQREQYF.

J is TRBJ2-1 and V is TRBV4-2; D is ambiguous. In germline, CDR1 is LGHNA, CDR2 YNFKEQ. This CDR3 region has 14 residues. The germline V and J ends were trimmed by 4 bases and 5 bases, with 12 bases remaining between them. CDR3 coding DNA: TGTGCCAGCAGCCCATCTCCATCAGACAATGAGCAGTTCTTC. This encodes CASSPSPSDNEQFF.

V and J are TRBV14 and TRBJ1-6; 8 bases are a match to TRBD1. The CDR3 loop spans 14 amino acids. Germline values: CDR1 SGHDN, CDR2 FVKESK. V shed 4 bases, J shed 10 bases, and the junction held 6 bases outside the gene matches. The CDR3 DNA reads TGTGCCAGCAGCCCGACAGGGGTCGTGTCACCCCTCCACTTT. This sequence encodes CASSPTGVVSPLHF.